This entry concerns a single T cell receptor beta chain. The germline CDR1 and CDR2 sequences are MNHEY and SMNVEV (reference sequence). The CDR3 is made up of 16 amino acids. The V end lost 0 bases, the J end lost 3 bases, and 15 bases lay between the germline ends. The data stem from a study of technical replicates of blood from several donors. Produced via immunoSEQ multiplex PCR; TCRdb's table is partial and in-frame only. The data show some 70,000 clones, with about 90% seen just once and 0.38% held by the top ten. This chain uses TRBV27 with TRBJ2-7; D possibly corresponds to TRBD1 (5 bases). This TCR was recovered from a human donor in good health. The sample consisted of T cells isolated from PBMCs. Here the CDR3 reads CASSLSRDSIFYEQYF. The CDR3 nucleotides are TGTGCCAGCAGTTTATCGCGAGACAGTATATTCTACGAGCAGTACTTC.